The entry below describes one T cell receptor beta chain. Its antigen remains unidentified. The sample originates from a study of shared clonotypes between healthy human individuals. General observations from the study: Shared clonotypes: approximately 5.3% naive CD4, roughly 3.8% naive CD8, less than 2.5% memory CD4, about 0.4% memory CD8. Sampling involved blood alone; tissue repertoires likely differ. Among the subsets, naive ones generally showed larger estimated richness than memory ones.

Positively selected for CCR7, the CD45RO-negative cells used as naive CD8 cells excluded terminally differentiated effector memory CD45RA+ cells. Germline CDR1 reads SGHDT; CDR2 reads YYEEEE. This CDR3 comprises 14 residues. Trimming left V 4 bases short and J 6 bases short, with 17 bases between. On sorted subsets, replicate PCRs used about 200 ng DNA, or approximately 33,000 T cell genomes. Sequenced by immunoSEQ multiplex PCR; TCRdb stores in-frame clones only, minus some. The sample lists about 1.9 million clones, approximately 92% occurring once. This rearrangement joins TRBV5-6 to TRBJ2-7; possible D gene TRBD2, 6 bases. The source material was naive CD8+ T cells from PBMCs. This TCR was recovered from a man aged 18 to 30 in good health. Some clones in this sample may be carry-over from other donors' samples. CDR3 sequence: CASSMGLLPSEQYF. CDR3 DNA: TGTGCCAGCAGCATGGGACTCTTGCCTAGCGAGCAGTACTTC.